The 24 T cell receptor beta chains in this list originate from one sample, sequenced in a study of blood T cell repertoires in COVID-19. TCRdb's copy holds only in-frame clones and misses some; the assay was immunoSEQ multiplex PCR. This sample carries about 54,000 clones, just over 85% of them seen once, and the ten largest clones take 25% to 30%. Sequencing was carried out using peripheral blood. Receptors were obtained from a human donor in a cohort sampled during active COVID-19.

The CDR3 loop reads CASSQFSPSTNEKLFF. The CDR3 DNA sequence: TGCGCCAGCAGCCAATTTTCCCCTTCAACTAATGAAAAACTGTTTTTT. The chain carries TRBV4-1 and TRBJ1-4; D remains unclear. The V end lost 2 bases, the J end lost 0 bases, and 10 bases lay between the germline ends. The germline V gene has CDR1 MGHRA and CDR2 YSYEKL. This CDR3 has 16 amino acids.

The chain joins TRBV5-8 to TRBJ1-4; D perhaps matches TRBD1 (6 bases). The CDR3 runs 16 residues. Looked up from germline, CDR1 is SGHTS and CDR2 is YDEGEE. V lost 3 bases, J lost 7 bases, and 19 bases lay in between. The CDR3 loop reads CASSSGVRVLGEKLFF. The CDR3 nucleotides are TGTGCCAGCAGCTCAGGGGTCCGGGTCCTGGGTGAAAAACTGTTTTTT.

The chain links TRBV6-5 to TRBJ2-1; 7 bases align to TRBD1. V shed 8 bases and J 7 bases; nucleotides not matched to a gene: 11. Germline assignment: CDR1 MNHEY and CDR2 SVGAGI. This CDR3 has 14 residues. Here the CDR3 reads CASWGQLSLNEQFF. DNA of the CDR3: TGTGCCAGCTGGGGACAGTTATCCCTAAATGAGCAGTTCTTC.

The chain has TRBV4-1 and TRBJ2-5; weak D call: TRBD2 (5 bases). V was clipped by 0 bases and J by 9 bases, with 14 bases between them. This CDR3 has 14 residues. Germline CDR1 and CDR2: MGHRA and YSYEKL. DNA for the CDR3: TGCGCCAGCAGCCAAGATTTCAGACCGGAGGCCCAGTACTTC. Translated: CASSQDFRPEAQYF.

This clone was counted once. The gene calls are TRBV12-3 or TRBV12-4 and TRBJ1-4; weak D call: TRBD1 (5 bases). The V and J ends lost 3 bases and 6 bases respectively, with 8 bases between them. The CDR3 is made up of 13 amino acids. DNA of the CDR3: TGTGCCAGCAGTTTGAGCAGGGATGAAAAACTGTTTTTT. Residues: CASSLSRDEKLFF.

This clone has only one observation. The gene calls are TRBV2 and TRBJ1-5; 7 positions match TRBD1. The CDR3 is 16 amino acids. CDR1 is SNHLY, CDR2 FYNNEI, per germline. J was trimmed by 1 base and V by 4 bases; bases with no gene match: 7. CDR3 loop: CASSGQGARSNQPQHF. CDR3 coding DNA: TGTGCCAGCAGTGGACAGGGAGCAAGGAGCAATCAGCCCCAGCATTTT.

The chain has TRBV28 and TRBJ2-1; 8 positions agree with TRBD2. Germline CDR1 MDHEN, CDR2 SYDVKM. The CDR3 is 14 amino acids. V dropped 6 bases and J dropped 4; count of bases not matched to a gene: 5. The CDR3 sequence: CASSPGTRYNEQFF. The CDR3, as DNA: TGTGCCAGCAGCCCCGGGACTAGATACAATGAGCAGTTCTTC.

DNA of the CDR3: TGTGCCAGCAGCGTAAAGGGACAGGCCGGTTACGAGCAGTACTTC. Encoded protein: CASSVKGQAGYEQYF. The chain combines TRBV2 with TRBJ2-7, with 8 bases identical to TRBD1. This CDR3 contains 15 residues. V dropped 6 bases and J dropped 4; count of bases not matched to a gene: 11. Germline V CDR1 and CDR2: SNHLY, FYNNEI.

The chain is built from TRBV7-3 and TRBJ1-2; D remains unclear. V dropped 9 bases and J dropped 8 bases, with 19 bases sitting between them. Germline values: CDR1 SGHTA, CDR2 FQGTGA. This CDR3 has 13 residues. The CDR3 DNA reads as TGTGCCAGGTTCGAAGTCCAGGTCGACGGCTACACCTTC. The encoded protein is CARFEVQVDGYTF.

The J gene is TRBJ1-5, the V gene TRBV27, with D unclear. Germline loops: CDR1 MNHEY, CDR2 SMNVEV (reference sequence). This CDR3 contains 13 residues. V lost 3 bases to trimming and J lost 3 bases, with 6 bases between them. The CDR3: CASSFESNQPQHF. For the CDR3, the DNA is TGTGCCAGCAGTTTTGAGTCCAATCAGCCCCAGCATTTT.

The rearrangement joins TRBV6-5 to TRBJ2-1, with 8 nucleotides matching TRBD2. Unmatched junction bases numbered 10, after V lost 8 bases and J lost 7 bases. Germline V gene lookup returns CDR1 MNHEY and CDR2 SVGAGI. The length of the CDR3 is 14 residues. CDR3 amino acids: CASREGSGTNEQFF. For the CDR3, the DNA is TGTGCCAGCCGAGAGGGTAGCGGGACGAATGAGCAGTTCTTC.

The chain combines TRBV15 with TRBJ2-1; 13 positions agree with TRBD2. Per germline, CDR1 LNHNV and CDR2 YYDKDF (reference sequence). The CDR3 length is 16 residues. Trimming took 1 base from V and 5 from J; bases not matched to a gene: 2. CDR3 bases: TGTGCCACCAGCAGAGGACTAGCGGGAGGTCACAATGAGCAGTTCTTC. It translates to CATSRGLAGGHNEQFF.

This chain connects TRBV7-8 to TRBJ1-2, with D possibly TRBD1 on 6 matching bases. Germline CDR1 SGHVS, CDR2 FQNEAQ. The CDR3 covers 14 residues. V was cut by 5 bases and J by 8 bases, with 18 bases left in between. As DNA, the CDR3 is TGTGCCAGCAGCCCTAAGCCAGGGGTGAACGGCTACACCTTC. It yields the protein CASSPKPGVNGYTF.

This clone was observed a single time. This chain joins TRBV25-1 and TRBJ1-2; 7 nucleotides line up with TRBD1. Trimming took 5 bases from V and 0 from J; bases not matched to a gene: 12. CDR3 length equals 17 residues. CDR1 is MGHDK, CDR2 SYGVNS, per germline. The CDR3 nucleotides read TGTGCCAGCAGTCCTCAGGGTGGGGGGACAGCTAACTATGGCTACACCTTC. As protein: CASSPQGGGTANYGYTF.

This chain connects TRBV27 to TRBJ1-5, with unresolved D. This CDR3 has 15 residues. Germline assignment: CDR1 MNHEY and CDR2 SMNVEV (reference sequence). V lost 0 bases and J lost 0, with 6 bases in between. The CDR3 is CASSLSRYSNQPQHF. The CDR3 DNA sequence: TGTGCCAGCAGTTTATCCAGATATAGCAATCAGCCCCAGCATTTT.

V is TRBV11-1 and J is TRBJ2-1; D remains unclear. The CDR3 is 15 amino acids. Germline lookup yields CDR1 SGHAT and CDR2 FQDESV (reference sequence). With 5 bases removed from V and 7 bases from J, the gap between germline ends came to 18 bases. This CDR3 reads CASSPPDRSKNEQFF. The CDR3 bases are TGTGCCAGCAGCCCCCCTGATCGGAGCAAGAATGAGCAGTTCTTC.

The chain recombines TRBV12-5 with TRBJ1-3, with D possibly TRBD1 on 6 matching bases. Deletions cut 6 bases from V and 1 base from J, with 10 bases between. CDR1 is LGHNT, CDR2 FRNRAP, per germline. CDR3 size: 14 residues. The CDR3 nucleotides read TGTGCTAGTGGCCCGGGACAATCTGGAAACACCATATATTTT. Translating it yields CASGPGQSGNTIYF. The complete variable domain, with remaining parts taken from reference TRBV12-5 and TRBJ1-3, reads DARVTQTPRHKVTEMGQEVTMRCQPILGHNTVFWYRQTMMQGLELLAYFRNRAPLDDSGMPKDRFSAEMPDATLATLKIQPSEPRDSAVYFCASGPGQSGNTIYFGEGSWLTVV.

This chain uses TRBV11-2 with TRBJ2-2, with a possible D match to TRBD1 (5 bases). V was cut by 4 bases and J by 2 bases, with 23 bases left in between. The CDR3 has 19 amino acids. Germline CDR1 is SGHAT and CDR2 is FQNNGV. CDR3 loop: CASSSIKTNRWPNTGELFF. The CDR3, as DNA: TGTGCCAGCAGCTCCATCAAAACGAACAGGTGGCCCAACACCGGGGAGCTGTTTTTT.

This chain joins TRBV18 and TRBJ2-3, with D tentatively TRBD2 (6 bases). Trimming left V 0 bases short and J 4 bases short, with 11 bases between. There are 15 residues in the CDR3. Germline V gene data show CDR1 as KGHSH and CDR2 as LQKENI. In DNA, the CDR3 is TGTGCCAGCTCACCACCGGGGGGACCAGCAGATACGCAGTATTTT. Encoded protein: CASSPPGGPADTQYF.

The rearrangement links TRBV6-6 to TRBJ2-1; 10 bases agree with TRBD1. V gave up 6 bases and J gave up 2 bases; unmatched junction bases: 4. Germline V gene sequence: CDR1 MNHNY, CDR2 SVGAGI (reference sequence). This CDR3 region has 15 residues. The CDR3 is CASSHGTGAYNEQFF. The CDR3 nucleotides read TGTGCCAGCAGCCACGGGACAGGGGCCTACAATGAGCAGTTCTTC.

The chain uses TRBV3-1 (or the pseudogene TRBV3-2) and TRBJ1-6, with D possibly matching TRBD1 (5 bases). V was trimmed by 3 bases and J by 8 bases, leaving 8 bases between them. Germline lookup yields CDR1 LGHDT and CDR2 YNNKEL (reference sequence). The CDR3 extends over 13 amino acids. The CDR3 loop is CASSQQGDSPLHF. The CDR3, as DNA: TGTGCCAGCAGCCAGCAGGGTGATTCACCCCTCCACTTT.

This chain joins TRBV12-5 and TRBJ2-5, with D possibly TRBD1 on 5 matching bases. V lost 0 bases and J lost 5, with 16 bases in between. This CDR3 comprises 16 residues. Per the germline V gene, CDR1 is LGHNT and CDR2 is FRNRAP. CDR3 coding DNA: TGTGCTAGTGGTTTGGTAAAGGGTGGGGCGCAGGAGACCCAGTACTTC. It encodes CASGLVKGGAQETQYF. Full variable domain (missing parts from reference TRBV12-5 and TRBJ2-5): DARVTQTPRHKVTEMGQEVTMRCQPILGHNTVFWYRQTMMQGLELLAYFRNRAPLDDSGMPKDRFSAEMPDATLATLKIQPSEPRDSAVYFCASGLVKGGAQETQYFGPGTRLLVL.

The chain is built from TRBV28 and TRBJ2-2, with a weak D call TRBD1 (5 bases). V lost 10 bases to trimming and J lost 0 bases, with 9 bases between them. CDR3 size: 13 residues. In germline, CDR1 is MDHEN, CDR2 SYDVKM. The CDR3 loop reads CATVGPNTGELFF. The CDR3 DNA is TGTGCCACGGTGGGGCCGAACACCGGGGAGCTGTTTTTT.

The J gene is TRBJ2-5, the V gene TRBV12-5; the D is unclear. Germline lookup yields CDR1 LGHNT and CDR2 FRNRAP. The length of the CDR3 is 12 residues. V was cut by 2 bases and J by 4 bases, with 5 bases left in between. CDR3 bases: TGTGCTAGTGGTTTGAGAGTAGAGACCCAGTACTTC. As protein: CASGLRVETQYF.